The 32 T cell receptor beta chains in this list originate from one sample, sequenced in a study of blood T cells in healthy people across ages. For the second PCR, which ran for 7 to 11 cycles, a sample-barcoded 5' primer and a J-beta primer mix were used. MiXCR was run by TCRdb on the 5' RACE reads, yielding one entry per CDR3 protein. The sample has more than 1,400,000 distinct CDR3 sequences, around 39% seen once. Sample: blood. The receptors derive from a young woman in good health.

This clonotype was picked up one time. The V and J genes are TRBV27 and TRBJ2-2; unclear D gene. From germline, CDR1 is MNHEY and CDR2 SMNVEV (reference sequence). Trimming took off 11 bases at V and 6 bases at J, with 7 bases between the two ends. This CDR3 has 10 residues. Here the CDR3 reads CASGPGELFF. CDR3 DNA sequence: TGTGCCTCAGGCCCCGGGGAGCTGTTTTTT.

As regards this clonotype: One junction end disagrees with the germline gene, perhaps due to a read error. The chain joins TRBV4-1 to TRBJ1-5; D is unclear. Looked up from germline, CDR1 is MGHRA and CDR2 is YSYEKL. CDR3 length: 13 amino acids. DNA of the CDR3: TGCGCCGGCAGCGTGACTTCTCATCAGCCCCAGCATTTT. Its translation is CAGSVTSHQPQHF.

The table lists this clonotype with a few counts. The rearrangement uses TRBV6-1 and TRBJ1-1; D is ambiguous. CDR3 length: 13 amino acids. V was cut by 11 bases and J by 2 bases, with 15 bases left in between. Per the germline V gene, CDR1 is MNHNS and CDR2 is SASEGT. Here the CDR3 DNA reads TGTGCCGCCACTGACGGAGCAAACACTGAAGCTTTCTTT. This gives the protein CAATDGANTEAFF.

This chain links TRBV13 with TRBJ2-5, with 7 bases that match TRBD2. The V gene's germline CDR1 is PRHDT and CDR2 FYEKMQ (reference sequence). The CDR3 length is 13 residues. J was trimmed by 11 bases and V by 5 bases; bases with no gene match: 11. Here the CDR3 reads CASSEEGRVGQYF. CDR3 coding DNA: TGTGCCAGCAGCGAAGAGGGGAGGGTAGGACAGTACTTC.

CDR3 bases: TGCGCCAGCAGCCTACGGGACAGAAGTAACTATGGCTACACCTTC. Translation gives CASSLRDRSNYGYTF. The chain uses TRBV5-1 and TRBJ1-2, with 7 bases fitting TRBD1. V trimming: 4 bases; J trimming: 1 base; junction bases outside the gene matches: 7. This CDR3 region has 15 residues. Germline CDR1 is SGHRS and CDR2 is YFSETQ. Full variable domain (outside the CDR3, taken from reference TRBV5-1 and TRBJ1-2): KAGVTQTPRYLIKTRGQQVTLSCSPISGHRSVSWYQQTPGQGLQFLFEYFSETQRNKGNFPGRFSGRQFSNSRSEMNVSTLELGDSALYLCASSLRDRSNYGYTFGSGTRLTVV.

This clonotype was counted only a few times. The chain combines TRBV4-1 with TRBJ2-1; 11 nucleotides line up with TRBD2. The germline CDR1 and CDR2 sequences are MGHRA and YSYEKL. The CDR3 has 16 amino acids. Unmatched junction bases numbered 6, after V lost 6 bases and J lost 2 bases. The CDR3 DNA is TGCGCCAGCAGTAATATAGCGGGAGGGACCTACAATGAGCAGTTCTTC. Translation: CASSNIAGGTYNEQFF.

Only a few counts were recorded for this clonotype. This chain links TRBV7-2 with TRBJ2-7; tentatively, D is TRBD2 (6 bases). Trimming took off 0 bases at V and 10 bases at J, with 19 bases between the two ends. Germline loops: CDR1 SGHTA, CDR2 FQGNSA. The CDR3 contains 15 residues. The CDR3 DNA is TGTGCCAGCAGCTTAGCTAGCGGCATGTCCCGAACCCAGTACTTC. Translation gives CASSLASGMSRTQYF.

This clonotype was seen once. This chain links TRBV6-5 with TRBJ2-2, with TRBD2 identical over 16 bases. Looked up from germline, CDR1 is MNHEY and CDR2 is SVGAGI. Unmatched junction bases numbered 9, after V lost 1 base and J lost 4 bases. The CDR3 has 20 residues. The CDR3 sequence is CASSYFPGTSGGARTGELFF. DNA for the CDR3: TGTGCCAGCAGTTACTTTCCCGGGACTAGCGGGGGGGCGCGCACCGGGGAGCTGTTTTTT.

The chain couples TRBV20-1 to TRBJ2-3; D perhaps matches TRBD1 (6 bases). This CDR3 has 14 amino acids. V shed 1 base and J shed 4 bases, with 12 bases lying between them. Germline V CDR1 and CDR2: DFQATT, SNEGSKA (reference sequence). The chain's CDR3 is CSARGQVIPDTQYF. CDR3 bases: TGCAGTGCTAGAGGACAGGTGATTCCAGATACGCAGTATTTT.

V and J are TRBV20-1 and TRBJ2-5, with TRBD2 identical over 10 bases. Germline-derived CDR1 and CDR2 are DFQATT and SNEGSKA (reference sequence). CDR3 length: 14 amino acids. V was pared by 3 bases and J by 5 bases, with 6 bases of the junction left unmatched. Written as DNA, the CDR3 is TGCAGTGCTAGGAGCGGGAGGGTCAGGGAGACCCAGTACTTC. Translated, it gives CSARSGRVRETQYF.

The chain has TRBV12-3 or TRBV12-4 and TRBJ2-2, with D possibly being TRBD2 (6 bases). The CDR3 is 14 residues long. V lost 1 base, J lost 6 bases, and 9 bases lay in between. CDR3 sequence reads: CASSLEGGAGELFF. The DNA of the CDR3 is TGTGCCAGCAGTTTAGAAGGCGGGGCCGGGGAGCTGTTTTTT.

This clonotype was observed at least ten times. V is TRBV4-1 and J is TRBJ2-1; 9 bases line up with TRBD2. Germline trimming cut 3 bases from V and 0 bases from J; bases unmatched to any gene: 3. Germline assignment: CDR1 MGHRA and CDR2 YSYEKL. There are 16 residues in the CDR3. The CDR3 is CASSHLAGSSYNEQFF. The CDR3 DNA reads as TGCGCCAGCAGCCACCTAGCGGGGAGCTCCTACAATGAGCAGTTCTTC.

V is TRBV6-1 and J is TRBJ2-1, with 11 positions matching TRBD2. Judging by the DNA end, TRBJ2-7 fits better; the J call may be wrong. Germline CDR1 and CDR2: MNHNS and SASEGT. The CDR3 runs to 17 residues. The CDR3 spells CASRGGTSGYSYNEQYF. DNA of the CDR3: TGTGCCAGCAGGGGGGGGACTAGCGGTTACTCCTACAATGAGCAGTACTTC.

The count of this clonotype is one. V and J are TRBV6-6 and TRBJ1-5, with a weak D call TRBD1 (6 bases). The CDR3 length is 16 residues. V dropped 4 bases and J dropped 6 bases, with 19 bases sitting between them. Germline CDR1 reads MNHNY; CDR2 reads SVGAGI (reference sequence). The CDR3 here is CASSLVQGWKGQPQHF. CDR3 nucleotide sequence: TGTGCCAGCAGTTTAGTACAGGGATGGAAGGGTCAGCCCCAGCATTTT.

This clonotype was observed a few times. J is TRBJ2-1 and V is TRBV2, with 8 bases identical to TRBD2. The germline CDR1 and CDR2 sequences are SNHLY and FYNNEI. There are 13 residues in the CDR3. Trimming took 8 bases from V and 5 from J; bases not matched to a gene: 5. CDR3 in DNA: TGTGCCAGCGGTATTAGCGGGAACAATGAGCAGTTCTTC. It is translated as CASGISGNNEQFF. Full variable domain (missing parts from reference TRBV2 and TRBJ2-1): EPEVTQTPSHQVTQMGQEVILRCVPISNHLYFYWYRQILGQKVEFLVSFYNNEISEKSEIFDDQFSVERPDGSNFTLKIRSTKLEDSAMYFCASGISGNNEQFFGPGTRLTVL.

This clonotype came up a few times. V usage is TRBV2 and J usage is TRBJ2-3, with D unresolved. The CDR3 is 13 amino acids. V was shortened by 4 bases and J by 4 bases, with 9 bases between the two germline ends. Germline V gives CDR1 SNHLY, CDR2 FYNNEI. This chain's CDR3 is CASSGVRADTQYF. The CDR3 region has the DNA TGTGCCAGCAGTGGAGTTCGGGCAGATACGCAGTATTTT.

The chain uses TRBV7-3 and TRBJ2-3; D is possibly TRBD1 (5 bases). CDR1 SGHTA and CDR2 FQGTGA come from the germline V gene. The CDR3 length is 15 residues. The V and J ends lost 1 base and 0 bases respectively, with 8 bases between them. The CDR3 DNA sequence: TGTGCCAGCAGCTTAAAAGGGGATAGCACAGATACGCAGTATTTT. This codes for CASSLKGDSTDTQYF.

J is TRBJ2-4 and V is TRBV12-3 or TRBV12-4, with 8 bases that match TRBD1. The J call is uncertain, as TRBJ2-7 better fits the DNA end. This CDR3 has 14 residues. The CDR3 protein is CASSPGGAVDEQYF. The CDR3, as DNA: TGTGCCAGCAGCCCAGGGGGCGCGGTGGACGAGCAGTACTTC.

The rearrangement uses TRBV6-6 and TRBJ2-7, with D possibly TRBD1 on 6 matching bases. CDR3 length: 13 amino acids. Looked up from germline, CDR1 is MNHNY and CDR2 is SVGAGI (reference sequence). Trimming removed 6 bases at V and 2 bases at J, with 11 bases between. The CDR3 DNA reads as TGTGCCAGCAGGATGACAGGAACCTACGAGCAGTACTTC. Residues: CASRMTGTYEQYF.

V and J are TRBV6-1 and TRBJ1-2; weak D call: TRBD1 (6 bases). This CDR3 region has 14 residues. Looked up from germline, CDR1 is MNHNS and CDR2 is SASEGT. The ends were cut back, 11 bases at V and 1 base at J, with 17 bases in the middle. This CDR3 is CAGRPGALNYGYTF. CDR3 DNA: TGTGCCGGTCGGCCAGGGGCCCTTAACTATGGCTACACCTTC.

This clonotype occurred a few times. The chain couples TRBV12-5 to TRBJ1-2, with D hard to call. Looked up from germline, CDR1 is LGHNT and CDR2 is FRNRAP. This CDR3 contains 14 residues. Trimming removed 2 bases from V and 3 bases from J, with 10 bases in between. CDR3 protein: CASGLSGGDYGYTF. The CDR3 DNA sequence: TGTGCTAGTGGTTTGTCGGGCGGCGACTATGGCTACACCTTC.

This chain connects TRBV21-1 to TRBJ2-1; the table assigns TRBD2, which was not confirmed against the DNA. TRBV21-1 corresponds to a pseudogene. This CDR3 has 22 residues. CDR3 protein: CASSKALFAFGLAETAYNEQFF. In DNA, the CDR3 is TGTGCCAGCAGCAAAGCGTTGTTTGCGTTTGGACTAGCGGAAACCGCCTACAATGAGCAGTTCTTC.

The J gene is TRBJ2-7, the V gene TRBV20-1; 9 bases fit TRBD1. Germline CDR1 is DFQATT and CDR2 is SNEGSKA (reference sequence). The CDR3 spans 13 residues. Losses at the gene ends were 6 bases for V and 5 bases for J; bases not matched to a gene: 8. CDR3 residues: CSAKPGQGNEQYF. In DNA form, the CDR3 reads TGCAGTGCAAAACCGGGACAGGGTAACGAGCAGTACTTC.

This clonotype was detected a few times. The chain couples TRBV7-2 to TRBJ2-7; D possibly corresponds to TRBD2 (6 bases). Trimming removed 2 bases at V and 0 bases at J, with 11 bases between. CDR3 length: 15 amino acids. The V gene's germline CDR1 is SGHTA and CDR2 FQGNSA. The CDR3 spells CASSLNSGSSYEQYF. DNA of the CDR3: TGTGCCAGCAGCTTAAATAGCGGAAGCTCCTACGAGCAGTACTTC.

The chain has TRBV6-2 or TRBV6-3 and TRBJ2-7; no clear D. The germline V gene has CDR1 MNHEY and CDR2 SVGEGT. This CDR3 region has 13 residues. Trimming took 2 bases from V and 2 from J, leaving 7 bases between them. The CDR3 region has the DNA TGTGCCAGCAGTTACGTTCTTCCCTACGAGCAGTACTTC. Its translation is CASSYVLPYEQYF.

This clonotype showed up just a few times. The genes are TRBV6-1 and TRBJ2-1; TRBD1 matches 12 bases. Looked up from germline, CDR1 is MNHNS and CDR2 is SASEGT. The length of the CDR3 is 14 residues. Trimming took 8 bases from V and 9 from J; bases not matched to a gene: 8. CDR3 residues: CASSRDRGQSEQFF. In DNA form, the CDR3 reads TGTGCCAGCTCAAGGGACAGGGGGCAAAGTGAGCAGTTCTTC.

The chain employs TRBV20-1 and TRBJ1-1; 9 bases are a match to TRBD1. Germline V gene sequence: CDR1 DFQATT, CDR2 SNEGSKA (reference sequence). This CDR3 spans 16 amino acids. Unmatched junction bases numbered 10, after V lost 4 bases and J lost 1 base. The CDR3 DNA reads TGCAGTGCTATTTGGGACAGGGAGGCCCGGAACACTGAAGCTTTCTTT. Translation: CSAIWDREARNTEAFF.

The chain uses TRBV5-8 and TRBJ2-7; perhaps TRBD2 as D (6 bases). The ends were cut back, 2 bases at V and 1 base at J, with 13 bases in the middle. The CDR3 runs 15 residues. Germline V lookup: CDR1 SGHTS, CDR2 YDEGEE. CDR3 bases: TGTGCCAGCAGCTTTTACGGGACTGGATCCTACGAGCAGTACTTC. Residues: CASSFYGTGSYEQYF.

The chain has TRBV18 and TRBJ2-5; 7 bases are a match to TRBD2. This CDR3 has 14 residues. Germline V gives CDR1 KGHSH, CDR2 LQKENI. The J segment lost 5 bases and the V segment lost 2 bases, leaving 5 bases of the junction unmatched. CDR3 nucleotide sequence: TGTGCCAGCTCACCAGGGAGGGTATCGGAGACCCAGTACTTC. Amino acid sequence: CASSPGRVSETQYF.

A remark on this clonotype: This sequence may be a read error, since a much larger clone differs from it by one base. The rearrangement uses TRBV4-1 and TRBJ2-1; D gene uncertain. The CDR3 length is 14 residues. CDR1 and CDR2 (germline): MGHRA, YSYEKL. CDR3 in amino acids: CACSQVPSTDEQFF. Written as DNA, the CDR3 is TGCGCCTGCAGCCAAGTTCCGTCCACGGATGAGCAGTTCTTC.

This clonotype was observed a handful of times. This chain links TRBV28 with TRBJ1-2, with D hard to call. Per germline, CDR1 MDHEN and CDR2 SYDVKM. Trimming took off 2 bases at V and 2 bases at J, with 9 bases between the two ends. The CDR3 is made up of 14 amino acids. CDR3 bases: TGTGCCAGCAGTTTACCCGGGGTGAACTATGGCTACACCTTC. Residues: CASSLPGVNYGYTF.

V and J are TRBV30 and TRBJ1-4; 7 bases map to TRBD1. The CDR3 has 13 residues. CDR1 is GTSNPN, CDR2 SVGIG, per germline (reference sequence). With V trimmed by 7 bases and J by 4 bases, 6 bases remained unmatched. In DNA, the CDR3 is TGTGCCTTGAGGGGACAGTTTAATGAAAAACTGTTTTTT. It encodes CALRGQFNEKLFF.